Sequencing of this T cell receptor (beta chain) was carried out in a study of PD-1 blockade in classical Hodgkin lymphoma. Points on this clone: The target antigen is unknown.

Germline V CDR1 and CDR2: SGDLS, YYNGEE. The CDR3 sequence is 13 residues long. Trimming pared 4 bases from V and 3 bases from J, leaving 8 bases between. Measured with immunoSEQ multiplex PCR; TCRdb has only the in-frame clones, and not every one. Among about 30,000 clones, 88% were seen once, and the ten largest hold 0.95% to 1.5%. Study-wide findings and caveats: As was reported, newly diagnosed patients showed lower baseline TCR diversity than healthy donors did. Nothing has yet pinned down what causes the repertoire differences, possibly disease activity or prior therapy.

The time point here: newly diagnosed, previously untreated cHL patient sample. Starting with thawed PBMCs, CD4+ T cells were purified by magnetic negative selection. Investigators turned to newly diagnosed, untreated classical Hodgkin lymphoma PBMCs for comparison. The V call is TRBV9, the J call TRBJ2-1, with D maybe TRBD2 (5 bases). The sample taken for sequencing was CD4+ T cells from blood. This TCR came from a human donor with classical Hodgkin lymphoma. The CDR3 reads CASSRGLYNEQFF. For the CDR3, the DNA is TGTGCCAGCAGCCGAGGACTCTACAATGAGCAGTTCTTC.